The clone carrying this TCR beta chain was seen a single time. No antigen is known for it. This sample stems from a study of OX40 agonist ivuxolimab in advanced cancers. About the study: Ivuxolimab, an agonist antibody against OX40 (CD134), was given to patients. Every patient in dose escalation had hepatocellular carcinoma, melanoma, renal cell or head and neck cancer. Three patients, one with hepatocellular carcinoma and two with cutaneous melanoma, responded partially. The study, taken as a whole, reports: More expanded clones were found, on average, in CD8+ than in CD4+ T cells.

The junction had 4 bases not matched to a gene; V was cut back by 2 bases and J by 0 bases. Germline V gives CDR1 KGHSH, CDR2 LQKENI. The CDR3 spans 16 residues. Clones were sequenced by immunoSEQ multiplex PCR, and TCRdb holds only the in-frame ones, with some missing. Of approximately 130,000 clones in the sample, under 95% were seen once. The sequences come from CD4+ or CD8+ T cells sorted from blood, collected in a trial of the OX40 agonist ivuxolimab. The rearrangement joins TRBV18 to TRBJ2-1; 7 bases agree with TRBD1. The source is an adult with an advanced solid tumor such as melanoma, head and neck, liver or kidney cancer. The CDR3 coding sequence is TGTGCCAGCTCACCAGAGGGACAGAGCTCCTACAATGAGCAGTTCTTC. Translated: CASSPEGQSSYNEQFF.